Presented here are 26 T cell receptor beta chains from one specimen sequenced in a study of cytomegalovirus exposure and HLA in healthy donors. The PCR was carried out with 60 Vbeta primers and 13 Jbeta primers. The protocol was immunoSEQ multiplex PCR, while the TCRdb copy is restricted to in-frame clones and leaves out a portion. The sample includes about 300,000 clones, just over 85% of them seen just once. Sequenced: PBMCs. All receptors come from a man between 35 and 55 years old in good health and CMV-seropositive.

This clone was seen a few times. The V call is TRBV6-6, the J call TRBJ1-1; possible D gene TRBD1, 5 bases. V shed 8 bases and J shed 4 bases, with 20 bases lying between them. This CDR3 is built from 15 residues. CDR1 and CDR2 from the germline V gene are MNHNY and SVGAGI (reference sequence). This CDR3 reads CASGAGTLLSTEAFF. Written as DNA, the CDR3 is TGTGCCAGCGGGGCTGGGACTTTACTAAGCACTGAAGCTTTCTTT.

V gene TRBV20-1 combines with J gene TRBJ2-1; D is possibly TRBD1 (6 bases). V lost 4 bases, J lost 8 bases, and 9 bases lay in between. Germline values: CDR1 DFQATT, CDR2 SNEGSKA (reference sequence). This CDR3 spans 11 amino acids. The CDR3 sequence: CSATRQDEQFF. CDR3 DNA: TGCAGTGCTACAAGACAGGATGAGCAGTTCTTC.

The chain combines TRBV28 with TRBJ2-7, with D perhaps matching TRBD2 (7 bases). The CDR3 runs 14 residues. Per germline, CDR1 MDHEN and CDR2 SYDVKM. Trimming removed 7 bases from V and 4 bases from J, with 17 bases in between. The CDR3 reads CASTPWGGAYEQYF. The CDR3 coding sequence is TGTGCCAGCACCCCATGGGGGGGGGCGTACGAGCAGTACTTC.

This chain connects TRBV28 to TRBJ2-1; 11 bases map to TRBD2. CDR3 size: 15 residues. V shed 3 bases and J 4 bases; nucleotides not matched to a gene: 2. In germline, CDR1 is MDHEN, CDR2 SYDVKM. The chain's CDR3 is CASSFGTSGYNEQFF. CDR3 DNA sequence: TGTGCCAGCAGTTTCGGGACTAGCGGATACAATGAGCAGTTCTTC. The full variable domain, in which reference TRBV28 and TRBJ2-1 provide the parts outside the CDR3, is DVKVTQSSRYLVKRTGEKVFLECVQDMDHENMFWYRQDPGLGLRLIYFSYDVKMKEKGDIPEGYSVSREKKERFSLILESASTNQTSMYLCASSFGTSGYNEQFFGPGTRLTVL.

This chain joins TRBV28 and TRBJ2-5; 9 nucleotides line up with TRBD1. With 5 bases clipped from V and 3 bases from J, the junction kept 4 bases outside the gene matches. The germline V gene encodes CDR1 MDHEN and CDR2 SYDVKM. CDR3 length: 14 residues. Here the CDR3 DNA reads TGTGCCAGCAGTGCCGGGACAGGGAAAGAGACCCAGTACTTC. Amino acids: CASSAGTGKETQYF.

V is TRBV4-3 and J is TRBJ1-6; perhaps TRBD1 as D (6 bases). The V and J ends lost 0 bases and 5 bases respectively, with 20 bases between them. The CDR3 length is 19 residues. CDR1 LGHNA and CDR2 YSLEER come from the germline V gene. The CDR3 coding sequence is TGCGCCAGCAGCCAAGAGGAGATAGTAGCCAGGGGAAATAATTCACCCCTCCACTTT. Encoded protein: CASSQEEIVARGNNSPLHF.

V usage is TRBV30 and J usage is TRBJ1-5; possible D gene TRBD1, 5 bases. Germline V lookup: CDR1 GTSNPN, CDR2 SVGIG (reference sequence). Trimming pared 0 bases from V and 4 bases from J, leaving 13 bases between. The CDR3 extends over 15 amino acids. CDR3 region: CAWSVKGVGNQPQHF. CDR3 bases: TGTGCCTGGAGTGTTAAAGGGGTGGGGAATCAGCCCCAGCATTTT.

The CDR3 region has the DNA TGCGCCAGCAGCCAAGATCCGCCTAGAGCGGGATTATACGAGCAGTACTTC. Translation: CASSQDPPRAGLYEQYF. This rearrangement joins TRBV4-1 to TRBJ2-7, with TRBD2 identical over 7 bases. This CDR3 is 17 amino acids long. V was pared by 0 bases and J by 4 bases, with 12 bases of the junction left unmatched. Germline loops: CDR1 MGHRA, CDR2 YSYEKL.

The chain recombines TRBV19 with TRBJ1-1, with D unresolved. This CDR3 has 12 residues. Germline loops: CDR1 LNHDA, CDR2 SQIVND (reference sequence). V lost 7 bases to trimming and J lost 1 base, with 7 bases between them. DNA for the CDR3: TGTGCCAGTAAATACACGAACACTGAAGCTTTCTTT. Translating gives CASKYTNTEAFF.

The chain carries TRBV20-1 and TRBJ1-1; 7 bases are a match to TRBD1. With V trimmed by 4 bases and J by 4 bases, 0 bases remained unmatched. This CDR3 comprises 11 residues. Germline loops: CDR1 DFQATT, CDR2 SNEGSKA (reference sequence). CDR3 nucleotides: TGCAGTGCTAACAGGGGCACTGAAGCTTTCTTT. As protein: CSANRGTEAFF.

The chain combines TRBV30 with TRBJ2-2, with 12 bases that match TRBD2. In germline, CDR1 is GTSNPN, CDR2 SVGIG (reference sequence). V lost 3 bases to trimming and J lost 1 base; unmatched junction nucleotides: 0. CDR3 size: 15 residues. The CDR3 region is CAWRGLAGNTGELFF. CDR3 in DNA: TGTGCCTGGAGGGGACTAGCGGGGAACACCGGGGAGCTGTTTTTT.

The J gene is TRBJ2-1, the V gene TRBV18, with D unclear. Germline CDR1 KGHSH, CDR2 LQKENI. The CDR3 is 14 amino acids. V was pared by 3 bases and J by 6 bases, with 12 bases between. The CDR3 reads CASSPPSPSNEQFF. In DNA form, the CDR3 reads TGTGCCAGCTCACCCCCATCACCGAGCAATGAGCAGTTCTTC.

The chain combines TRBV27 with TRBJ2-3; 9 bases map to TRBD1. J lost 6 bases, V lost 11 bases, and 9 bases had no gene match. Germline CDR1 is MNHEY and CDR2 is SMNVEV (reference sequence). The CDR3 is made up of 13 amino acids. In DNA form, the CDR3 reads TGTGCCGCCGGACAGGGGAATGTGGATACGCAGTATTTT. Translating it yields CAAGQGNVDTQYF.

The J gene is TRBJ1-5, the V gene TRBV5-6; D is perhaps TRBD1 (6 bases). Between the trimmed V and J ends, which lost 1 base and 0 bases, there was a span of 11 bases. There are 16 residues in the CDR3. Germline V gives CDR1 SGHDT, CDR2 YYEEEE. DNA of the CDR3: TGTGCCAGCAGCTTGTTGGGGGACACTAGCAATCAGCCCCAGCATTTT. Amino acid sequence: CASSLLGDTSNQPQHF.

V and J are TRBV4-1 and TRBJ1-5; 7 bases align to TRBD1. CDR3 length: 16 residues. Looked up from germline, CDR1 is MGHRA and CDR2 is YSYEKL. V lost 6 bases, J lost 4 bases, and 12 bases stayed unmatched. CDR3 nucleotide sequence: TGCGCCAGCAGTCTCGGGACAGTGGCTACGAATCAGCCCCAGCATTTT. Amino acid sequence: CASSLGTVATNQPQHF.

This chain connects TRBV7-9 to TRBJ2-1; TRBD2 might be the D (6 bases). V shed 5 bases and J shed 0 bases, with 11 bases lying between them. The CDR3 covers 15 residues. Germline V CDR1 and CDR2: SEHNR, FQNEAQ (reference sequence). CDR3 residues: CASSPGLSSYNEQFF. The CDR3 bases are TGTGCCAGCAGCCCGGGACTTAGCTCCTACAATGAGCAGTTCTTC. Using reference TRBV7-9 and TRBJ2-1 for the parts outside the CDR3, the full variable domain is DTGVSQNPRHKITKRGQNVTFRCDPISEHNRLYWYRQTLGQGPEFLTYFQNEAQLEKSRLLSDRFSAERPKGSFSTLEIQRTEQGDSAMYLCASSPGLSSYNEQFFGPGTRLTVL.

This clone was detected only a few times. The chain joins TRBV5-1 to TRBJ1-4; no clear D gene. The CDR3 has 15 amino acids. Trimming cost V 5 bases and J 0 bases, with 11 bases left between them. The germline V gene has CDR1 SGHRS and CDR2 YFSETQ. The CDR3 nucleotides read TGCGCCAGCAGTCCTCGGTTTACAACTAATGAAAAACTGTTTTTT. Translating it yields CASSPRFTTNEKLFF.

V gene TRBV4-3 combines with J gene TRBJ2-7, with 8 positions matching TRBD2. CDR3 length equals 16 residues. V lost 0 bases, J lost 1 base, and 5 bases stayed unmatched. The germline CDR1 and CDR2 sequences are LGHNA and YSLEER. The CDR3 loop reads CASSQDLASGSYEQYF. CDR3 nucleotide sequence: TGCGCCAGCAGCCAAGATTTGGCTAGCGGGTCCTACGAGCAGTACTTC.

The chain employs TRBV28 and TRBJ1-5, with D possibly TRBD1 on 5 matching bases. V lost 1 base and J lost 1, with 8 bases in between. This CDR3 has 15 amino acids. Per germline, CDR1 MDHEN and CDR2 SYDVKM. The DNA of the CDR3 is TGTGCCAGCAGTTTATTAACAGGCAGCAATCAGCCCCAGCATTTT. Protein sequence: CASSLLTGSNQPQHF.

The gene calls are TRBV2 and TRBJ2-3; TRBD1 might be the D (5 bases). Trimming took off 4 bases at V and 6 bases at J, with 14 bases between the two ends. Germline V gives CDR1 SNHLY, CDR2 FYNNEI. CDR3 length: 14 amino acids. For the CDR3, the DNA is TGTGCCAGCAGTGTTGCCAGGGTGGCGGATACGCAGTATTTT. Its translation: CASSVARVADTQYF.

The chain employs TRBV28 and TRBJ2-7; maybe TRBD1 (5 bases). The CDR3 consists of 14 residues. V was shortened by 5 bases and J by 3 bases, with 14 bases between the two germline ends. Germline CDR1 MDHEN, CDR2 SYDVKM. CDR3 sequence (DNA): TGTGCCAGCAGTGACCCTGACAGCCTCTACGAGCAGTACTTC. The encoded protein is CASSDPDSLYEQYF. The complete variable domain, with remaining parts taken from reference TRBV28 and TRBJ2-7, reads DVKVTQSSRYLVKRTGEKVFLECVQDMDHENMFWYRQDPGLGLRLIYFSYDVKMKEKGDIPEGYSVSREKKERFSLILESASTNQTSMYLCASSDPDSLYEQYFGPGTRLTVT.

The chain has TRBV28 and TRBJ1-3; a possible D gene is TRBD1 (5 bases). Trimming removed 7 bases at V and 2 bases at J, with 15 bases between. The CDR3 is made up of 15 amino acids. Germline lookup yields CDR1 MDHEN and CDR2 SYDVKM. Here the CDR3 reads CASTGTLAPGNTIYF. The CDR3 nucleotides read TGTGCCAGCACCGGGACTCTCGCACCTGGAAACACCATATATTTT.

This rearrangement joins TRBV19 to TRBJ1-1; 9 nucleotides agree with TRBD1. V lost 3 bases and J lost 3; bases outside the gene matches: 5. The CDR3 is 15 amino acids. CDR1 and CDR2 (germline): LNHDA, SQIVND (reference sequence). The CDR3 loop is CASSMGDREYTEAFF. The CDR3 DNA reads TGTGCCAGTAGTATGGGGGACAGGGAGTACACTGAAGCTTTCTTT. Full variable domain (outside the CDR3, taken from reference TRBV19 and TRBJ1-1): DGGITQSPKYLFRKEGQNVTLSCEQNLNHDAMYWYRQDPGQGLRLIYYSQIVNDFQKGDIAEGYSVSREKKESFPLTVTSAQKNPTAFYLCASSMGDREYTEAFFGQGTRLTVV.

The DNA of the CDR3 is TGCAGCGTTGGGCGGGGACGAACAGATACGCAGTATTTT. Amino acid sequence: CSVGRGRTDTQYF. This chain joins TRBV29-1 and TRBJ2-3; D is perhaps TRBD2 (6 bases). CDR1 is SQVTM and CDR2 is ANQGSEA in the germline V gene. The V gene lost 4 bases and the J gene lost 3 bases, with 11 bases spanning the gap. The CDR3 extends over 13 amino acids.

V and J are TRBV6-1 and TRBJ1-5; TRBD1 might be the D (5 bases). V gave up 4 bases and J gave up 6 bases, with 10 bases separating them. Per the germline V gene, CDR1 is MNHNS and CDR2 is SASEGT. The CDR3 runs 13 residues. CDR3 nucleotide sequence: TGTGCCAGCAGTGTCCAGGGTTTTCAGCCCCAGCATTTT. This sequence encodes CASSVQGFQPQHF.

As concerns this clone: In the same sample, other DNA sequences code for this CDR3. The chain couples TRBV27 to TRBJ2-1; 7 bases fit TRBD2. This CDR3 comprises 14 residues. CDR1 and CDR2 from the germline V gene are MNHEY and SMNVEV (reference sequence). J was trimmed by 4 bases and V by 3 bases; bases with no gene match: 3. The CDR3 reads CASSFLREYNEQFF. The CDR3 coding sequence is TGTGCCAGCAGTTTTCTGCGGGAGTACAATGAGCAGTTCTTC.